One sample yielded the 5 T cell receptor beta chains listed below, sequenced in a study of cytomegalovirus exposure and HLA in healthy donors. In the PCR, 60 Vbeta and 13 Jbeta primers were used. Sequencing used immunoSEQ multiplex PCR; TCRdb keeps in-frame clones, though not all of them. Among more than 150,000 clones listed, more than 65% were seen once. Sequencing was done on a sample of PBMCs. Every receptor here comes from a man aged 45 to 65 in good health and CMV-seronegative.

The chain combines TRBV29-1 with TRBJ1-2; D not certain. The CDR3 has 12 residues. Between the trimmed V and J ends, which lost 0 bases and 7 bases, there was a span of 9 bases. Germline V gene data show CDR1 as SQVTM and CDR2 as ANQGSEA. The CDR3 here is CSVEERSSGYTF. Written as DNA, the CDR3 is TGCAGCGTTGAAGAACGGTCGAGTGGCTACACCTTC.

The chain links TRBV6-1 to TRBJ2-3, with 10 bases fitting TRBD1. This CDR3 spans 15 amino acids. J lost 9 bases, V lost 3 bases, and 9 bases had no gene match. The V gene's germline CDR1 is MNHNS and CDR2 SASEGT. The CDR3 loop reads CASSDARQGAGTQYF. In DNA, the CDR3 is TGTGCCAGCAGTGATGCGCGACAGGGGGCAGGAACGCAGTATTTT.

The CDR3 nucleotides are TGTGCCATCAGGTCGGGGGTGGAAGCTTTCTTT. Its protein is CAIRSGVEAFF. V and J are TRBV10-3 and TRBJ1-1, with D perhaps matching TRBD1 (5 bases). V was cut by 6 bases and J by 8 bases, with 10 bases left in between. The CDR3 runs 11 residues. Germline V gives CDR1 ENHRY, CDR2 SYGVKD.

V is TRBV6-8 and J is TRBJ2-7, with D possibly TRBD2 on 6 matching bases. Germline assignment: CDR1 MNHGY and CDR2 SAAAGT. The ends were cut back, 2 bases at V and 5 bases at J, with 22 bases in the middle. The CDR3 has 17 residues. CDR3 in DNA: TGTGCCAGCAGTTACCCCTCGGGGACTTTAGGGAGGAACGAGCAGTACTTC. Protein sequence: CASSYPSGTLGRNEQYF.

This clone was found once. This sequence joins TRBV15 and TRBJ1-1; the D is unclear. The CDR3 loop spans 14 amino acids. Germline CDR1 and CDR2: LNHNV and YYDKDF (reference sequence). V lost 0 bases, J lost 3 bases, and 8 bases lay in between. CDR3 sequence reads: CATSRDQVYTEAFF. The CDR3 region has the DNA TGTGCCACCAGCAGAGATCAGGTGTACACTGAAGCTTTCTTT.